This T cell receptor (beta chain) emerged from a study of PD-1 blockade in classical Hodgkin lymphoma. Every patient was affected by relapse after autologous stem cell transplantation, while exposure to brentuximab vedotin was not uniform. Libraries were prepared by immunoSEQ multiplex PCR; TCRdb keeps only in-frame clonotypes and omits some of them. The data hold about 41,000 clones, with about 86% observed a single time. Germline loops: CDR1 MDHEN, CDR2 SYDVKM. This CDR3 region has 11 residues. V lost 5 bases, J lost 11 bases, and 13 bases lay in between. The TCR comes from a human donor with classical Hodgkin lymphoma. Sequences were derived from peripheral blood mononuclear cells (PBMCs), sampled before the second cycle of nivolumab. The gene calls are TRBV28 and TRBJ2-7; D perhaps matches TRBD1 (6 bases). CDR3 loop: CASSLYRDEYF. The CDR3 DNA reads as TGTGCCAGCAGTCTTTACAGGGATGAGTACTTC.